A selection of T cell receptor beta chains follows, all from one sample in a study of T cell responses to AZD1222 COVID-19 vaccine. TCRdb keeps only in-frame clones here, not all; method: immunoSEQ multiplex PCR. The sample has around 140,000 clones; more than 85% are singletons. The specimen comprised peripheral blood, sampled 28 days after the second AZD1222 dose. These receptors originate from an adult who received the AZD1222 COVID-19 vaccine. Both conserved end residues are part of each CDR3. The D gene is left open where the match is weak. Clone size is not always given. Where it is, it says once, few, many or a class for expanded clones.

>TRBD1|TRBV5-1|TRBJ1-4|-
CASNSGQLNEKLFF
TGCGCCAGCAACTCGGGACAGCTTAATGAAAAACTGTTTTTT
>-|TRBV6-5|TRBJ1-6|many
CASTRFYNSPLHF
TGTGCCAGCACCCGGTTCTATAATTCACCCCTCCACTTT
>-|TRBV5-1|TRBJ1-6|-
CASSLTGPPGDSPLHF
TGCGCCAGCAGCTTGACCGGGCCCCCTGGAGATTCACCCCTCCACTTT
>-|TRBV5-8|TRBJ1-2|-
CASSVGRAVYNYGYTF
TGTGCCAGCAGCGTTGGAAGGGCCGTATACAACTATGGCTACACCTTC
>TRBD2|TRBV11-2|TRBJ2-2|-
CASSLVGGATGELFF
TGTGCCAGCAGCTTAGTCGGGGGGGCAACCGGGGAGCTGTTTTTT
>-|TRBV25-1|TRBJ2-7|-
CASSEGGAAYEQYF
TGTGCCAGCAGTGAAGGGGGGGCTGCCTACGAGCAGTACTTC
>TRBD1|TRBV6-1|TRBJ1-3|-
CASTLQGGGNTIYF
TGTGCCAGCACCCTACAGGGGGGTGGAAACACCATATATTTT
>TRBD1|TRBV6-2/TRBV6-3|TRBJ1-2|-
CASSYDRDNGYTF
TGTGCCAGCAGTTATGACAGGGACAATGGCTACACCTTC
>-|TRBV7-2|TRBJ2-1|-
CASTQSVYEQFF
TGTGCCAGCACCCAGAGTGTCTATGAGCAGTTCTTC
>-|TRBV19|TRBJ2-7|-
CASTQSPSSYEQYF
TGTGCCAGTACCCAGTCCCCGAGCTCCTACGAGCAGTACTTC
>-|TRBV12-3/TRBV12-4|TRBJ2-7|-
CASSLRAVYEQYF
TGTGCCAGCAGTTTACGGGCAGTCTACGAGCAGTACTTC
>TRBD2|TRBV7-2|TRBJ2-3|-
CASSPRLAGTDTQYF
TGTGCCAGCAGCCCCCGACTAGCGGGAACAGATACGCAGTATTTT
>TRBD1|TRBV3-1/TRBV3-2|TRBJ1-2|once
CASSQDSGTGLVYGYTF
TGTGCCAGCAGCCAAGATAGTGGGACAGGTCTCGTCTATGGCTACACCTTC
>-|TRBV19|TRBJ1-5|-
CASSGQYNQPQHF
TGTGCCAGTAGTGGGCAGTACAATCAGCCCCAGCATTTT
>TRBD1|TRBV10-1|TRBJ2-1|-
CASSESGTGLEQFF
TGCGCCAGCAGTGAGTCCGGGACAGGGTTGGAGCAGTTCTTC
>TRBD1|TRBV23-1|TRBJ1-6|-
CASFWDRENSPLHF
TGCGCCAGCTTCTGGGACAGAGAGAATTCACCCCTCCACTTT
>-|TRBV5-1|TRBJ2-2|-
CASSWSTGELFF
TGCGCCAGCAGCTGGAGCACCGGGGAGCTGTTTTTT
>TRBD2|TRBV5-6|TRBJ2-7|-
CASSLLAGSSYEQYF
TGTGCCAGCAGCTTGCTAGCGGGGTCCTCCTACGAGCAGTACTTC